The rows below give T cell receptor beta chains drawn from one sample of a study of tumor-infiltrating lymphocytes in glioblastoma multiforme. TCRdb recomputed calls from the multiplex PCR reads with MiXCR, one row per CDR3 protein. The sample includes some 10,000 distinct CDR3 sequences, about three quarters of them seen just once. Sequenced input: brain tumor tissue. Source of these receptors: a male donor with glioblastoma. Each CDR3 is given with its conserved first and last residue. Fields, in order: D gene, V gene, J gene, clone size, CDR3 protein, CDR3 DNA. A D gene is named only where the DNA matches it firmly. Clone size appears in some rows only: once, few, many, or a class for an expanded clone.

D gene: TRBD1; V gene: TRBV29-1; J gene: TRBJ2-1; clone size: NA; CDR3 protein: CIASQGEPYNEQSF; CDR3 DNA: TGCATCGCCAGCCAGGGGGAGCCCTATAATGAGCAGTCCTTC
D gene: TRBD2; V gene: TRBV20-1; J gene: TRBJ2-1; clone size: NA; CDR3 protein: CSVSAGVDEQFF; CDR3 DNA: TGCAGTGTGTCAGCGGGAGTTGATGAGCAGTTCTTC
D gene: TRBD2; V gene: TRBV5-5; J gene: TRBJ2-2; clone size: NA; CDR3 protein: CASSFGGGNTGELFF; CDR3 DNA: TGTGCCAGCAGCTTCGGCGGGGGGAACACCGGGGAGCTGTTTTTT
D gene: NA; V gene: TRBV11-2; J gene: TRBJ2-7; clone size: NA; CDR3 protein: CASSQRGQDYEQYF; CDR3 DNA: TGTGCCAGCAGCCAACGCGGCCAGGACTACGAGCAGTACTTC
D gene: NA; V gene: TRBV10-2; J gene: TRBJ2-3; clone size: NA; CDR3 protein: CASSEAGTGADMQYF; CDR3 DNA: TGCGCCAGCAGCGAGGCAGGGACCGGGGCAGATATGCAGTATTTT
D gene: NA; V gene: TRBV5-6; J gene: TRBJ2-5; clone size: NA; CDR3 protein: CASSLEEKETRYF; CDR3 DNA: TGTGCTAGCAGCTTGGAGGAAAAAGAGACCCGGTACTTC
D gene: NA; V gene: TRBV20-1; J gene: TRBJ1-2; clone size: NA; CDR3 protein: CSAREELDVYTF; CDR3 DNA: TGCAGTGCTAGAGAAGAGCTCGACGTCTACACCTTC
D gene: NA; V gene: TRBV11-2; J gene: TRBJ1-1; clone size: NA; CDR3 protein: CASSLVVRSEAFF; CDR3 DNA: TGTGCCAGCAGCTTAGTTGTACGCAGCGAAGCTTTCTTT
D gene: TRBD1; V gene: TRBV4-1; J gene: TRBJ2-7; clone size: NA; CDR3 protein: CASSQGFNQGDEQYF; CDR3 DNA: TGCGCCAGCAGCCAAGGATTTAATCAGGGGGATGAGCAGTACTTC
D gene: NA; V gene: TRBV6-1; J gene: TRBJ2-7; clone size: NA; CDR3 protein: CASSGGLTSEQYF; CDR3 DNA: TGTGCCAGCAGTGGGGGGCTGACGTCCGAGCAGTACTTC
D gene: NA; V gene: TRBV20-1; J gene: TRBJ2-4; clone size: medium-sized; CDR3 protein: CSASSPGGAAYLENIQYF; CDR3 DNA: TGCAGTGCTAGCTCCCCTGGCGGGGCTGCTTACTTGGAAAACATTCAGTACTTC
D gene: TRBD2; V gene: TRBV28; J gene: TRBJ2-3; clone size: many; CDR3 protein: CASSLGGADTQYF; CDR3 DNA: TGTGCCAGCAGTTTAGGGGGGGCAGATACGCAGTATTTT
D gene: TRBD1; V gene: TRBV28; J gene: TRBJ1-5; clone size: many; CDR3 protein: CASSTFGQVNQPQHF; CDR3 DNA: TGTGCCAGCAGTACTTTTGGACAGGTCAATCAGCCCCAGCATTTT
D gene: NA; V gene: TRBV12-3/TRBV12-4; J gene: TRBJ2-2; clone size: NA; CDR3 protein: CTSSYRGGELFF; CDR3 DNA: TGTACCAGCAGTTATAGGGGCGGGGAGCTGTTTTTT
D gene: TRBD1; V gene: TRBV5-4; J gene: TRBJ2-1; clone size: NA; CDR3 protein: CASSFATGGVNEQFF; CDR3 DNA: TGTGCCAGCAGCTTCGCTACAGGGGGTGTCAATGAGCAGTTCTTC
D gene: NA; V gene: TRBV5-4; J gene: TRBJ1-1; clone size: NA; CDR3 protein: CASSLDPGLSTEAFF; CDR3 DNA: TGCGCCAGCAGCTTGGATCCCGGGTTGAGCACTGAAGCTTTCTTT
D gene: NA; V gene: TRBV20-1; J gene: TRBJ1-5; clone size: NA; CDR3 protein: CGANPGHTNSNQPQHF; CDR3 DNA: TGCGGTGCTAATCCGGGACACACGAATAGCAATCAGCCCCAGCATTTC
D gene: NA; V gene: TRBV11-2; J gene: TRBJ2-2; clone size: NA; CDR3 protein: CASSFSPYRDEYSIGEMFF; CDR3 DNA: TGTGCCAGCAGCTTCAGTCCTTACCGGGATGAATATAGCATCGGGGAGATGTTCTTT
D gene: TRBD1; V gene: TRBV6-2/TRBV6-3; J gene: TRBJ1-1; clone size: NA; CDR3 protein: CASSPDRVEAFF; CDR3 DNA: TGTGCCAGCAGTCCAGACAGGGTTGAAGCTTTCTTT
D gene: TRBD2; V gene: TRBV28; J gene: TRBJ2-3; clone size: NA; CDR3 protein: CAISWLAVHTDTQYF; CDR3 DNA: TGTGCCATCAGTTGGCTAGCGGTCCACACAGATACGCAGTATTTC
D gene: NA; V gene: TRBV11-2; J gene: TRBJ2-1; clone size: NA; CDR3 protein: CARSLSGSSYNEQFF; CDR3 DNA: TGTGCCAGGAGCTTATCGGGTAGCTCTTACAATGAGCAGTTCTTC
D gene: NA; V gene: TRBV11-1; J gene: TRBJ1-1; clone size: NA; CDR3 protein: CASSLEEGGSEAVF; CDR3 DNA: TGTGCCAGCAGCTTAGAGGAGGGGGGCAGCGAGGCTGTCTTT
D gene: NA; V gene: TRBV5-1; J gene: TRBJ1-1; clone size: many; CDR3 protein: CASSLGTSGNTEAFF; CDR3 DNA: TGCGCCAGCAGCCTAGGGACATCCGGGAACACTGAAGCTTTCTTT
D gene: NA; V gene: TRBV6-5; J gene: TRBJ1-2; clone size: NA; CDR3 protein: CASSYAPGGGPNYGYTF; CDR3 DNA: TGTGCCAGCAGTTACGCGCCGGGGGGGGGGCCTAACTATGGCTACACCTTC
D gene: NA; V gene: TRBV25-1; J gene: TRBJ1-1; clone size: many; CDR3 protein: CASSENAEAFF; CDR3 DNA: TGTGCCAGCAGTGAAAACGCTGAAGCTTTCTTT
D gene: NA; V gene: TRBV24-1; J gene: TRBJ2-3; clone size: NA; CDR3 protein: CATSDWKIDTQYF; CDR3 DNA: TGTGCCACCAGTGATTGGAAGATCGATACGCAGTATTTT
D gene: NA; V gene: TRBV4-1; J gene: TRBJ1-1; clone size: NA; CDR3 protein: CASSHTQGVAEAFF; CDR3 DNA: TGCGCTAGCAGCCACACTCAGGGTGTCGCTGAAGCTTTCTTT
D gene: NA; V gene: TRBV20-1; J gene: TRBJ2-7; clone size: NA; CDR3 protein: CSARGRTGIPYEQYF; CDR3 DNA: TGCAGTGCTAGAGGGAGAACAGGGATCCCCTACGAGCAGTACTTC
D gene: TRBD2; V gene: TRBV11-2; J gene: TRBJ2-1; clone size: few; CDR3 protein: CASSPRGGASYNEQFF; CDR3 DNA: TGTGCCAGCAGCCCACGCGGGGGGGCAAGCTACAATGAGCAGTTCTTC
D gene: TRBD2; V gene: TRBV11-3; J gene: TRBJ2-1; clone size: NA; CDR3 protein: CASSLARFGAGETDRNEQFF; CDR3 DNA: TGTGCCAGCAGCTTAGCCCGCTTCGGCGCGGGGGAGACGGACCGCAATGAGCAGTTCTTC
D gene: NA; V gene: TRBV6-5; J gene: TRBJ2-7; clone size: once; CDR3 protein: CASSYSRPGTYERYF; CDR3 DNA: TGTGCCAGCAGTTACTCGCGTCCCGGGACCTACGAGCGGTACTTT
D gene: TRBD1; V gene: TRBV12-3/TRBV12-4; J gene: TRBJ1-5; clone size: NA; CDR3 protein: CASSLSGGGQPQHF; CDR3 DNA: TGTGCCAGCAGTTTATCAGGGGGCGGTCAGCCCCAGCATTTT
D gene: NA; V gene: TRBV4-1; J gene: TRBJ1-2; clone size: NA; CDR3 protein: CASSRELGRYYGYTF; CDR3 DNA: TGCGCCAGCAGCCGAGAGCTGGGGCGATACTATGGCTACACCTTC
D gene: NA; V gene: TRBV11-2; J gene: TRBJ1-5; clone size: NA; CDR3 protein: CASSLQSSNQPQHF; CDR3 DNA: TGTGCCAGCAGCTTACAGAGTAGCAATCAGCCCCAGCATTTT
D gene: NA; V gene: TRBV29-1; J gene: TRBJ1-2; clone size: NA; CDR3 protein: CSLDRDGYTF; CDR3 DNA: TGCAGCCTTGATCGGGATGGCTACACCTTC
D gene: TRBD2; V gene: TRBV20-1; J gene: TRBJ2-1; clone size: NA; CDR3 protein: CNARDLLAGVNERFF; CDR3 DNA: TGCAATGCTAGAGATCTTCTAGCGGGAGTCAATGAGAGGTTCTTC
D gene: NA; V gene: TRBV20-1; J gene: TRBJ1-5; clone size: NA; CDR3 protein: CSARALQNQPQHF; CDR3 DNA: TGCAGTGCTAGAGCCCTTCAAAATCAGCCCCAGCATTTT
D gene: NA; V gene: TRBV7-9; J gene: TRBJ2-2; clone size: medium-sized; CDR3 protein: CASSLEEVGTGELFF; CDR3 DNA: TGTGCCAGCAGCTTAGAAGAGGTTGGCACCGGGGAGCTGTTTTTT
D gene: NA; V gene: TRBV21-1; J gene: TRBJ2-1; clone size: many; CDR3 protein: CASSKPGQGRAGRSNEQFF; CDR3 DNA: TGTGCCAGCAGCAAACCGGGACAGGGTAGGGCTGGACGGTCCAATGAGCAGTTCTTC
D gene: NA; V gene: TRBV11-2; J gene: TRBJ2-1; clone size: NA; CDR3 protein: CASSLKTQTIVNEQFF; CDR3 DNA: TGTGCCAGCAGCTTAAAGACCCAGACAATCGTCAATGAGCAGTTCTTC
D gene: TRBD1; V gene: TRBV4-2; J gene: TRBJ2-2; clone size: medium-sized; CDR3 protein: CASSPRAGQGGAGELFF; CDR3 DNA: TGTGCCAGCAGCCCCCGTGCCGGACAGGGCGGCGCCGGGGAGCTGTTTTTT
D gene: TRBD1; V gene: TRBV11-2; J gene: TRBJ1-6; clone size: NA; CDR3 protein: CASSRGGTGLLSHNSPLHF; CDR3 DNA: TGTGCCAGCAGCAGGGGCGGGACAGGATTATTGAGCCATAATTCACCCCTCCACTTT
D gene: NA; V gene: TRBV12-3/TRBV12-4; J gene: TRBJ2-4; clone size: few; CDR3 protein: CASSLPPSLHQYF; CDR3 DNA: TGTGCCAGCAGTTTGCCCCCATCCCTACATCAGTACTTC
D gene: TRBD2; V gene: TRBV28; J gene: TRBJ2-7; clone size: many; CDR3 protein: CASNEGGSSYEQYF; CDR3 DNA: TGTGCCAGCAATGAGGGCGGGAGCTCCTACGAGCAGTACTTC
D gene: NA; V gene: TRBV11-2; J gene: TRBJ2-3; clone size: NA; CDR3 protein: CASEGERTDTQYF; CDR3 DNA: TGTGCCAGTGAGGGGGAGAGAACAGATACGCAGTATTTT
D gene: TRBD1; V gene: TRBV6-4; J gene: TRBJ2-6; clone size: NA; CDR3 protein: CASNDSAGGSGANVLTF; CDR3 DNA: TGTGCCAGCAATGACTCGGCAGGGGGCTCTGGGGCCAACGTCCTGACTTTC
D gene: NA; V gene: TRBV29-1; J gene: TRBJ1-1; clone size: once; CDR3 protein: CSVKRSSNTEAFF; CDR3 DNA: TGCAGCGTTAAACGTTCCAGCAACACTGAGGCTTTCTTT
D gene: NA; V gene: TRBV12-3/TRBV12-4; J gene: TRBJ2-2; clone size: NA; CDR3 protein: CASIRVGELFF; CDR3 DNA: TGTGCCAGCATCAGGGTCGGGGAGCTGTTTTTT
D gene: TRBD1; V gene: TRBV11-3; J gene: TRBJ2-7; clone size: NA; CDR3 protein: CASSLDWDRAYEQYF; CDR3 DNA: TGTGCCAGCAGCTTAGATTGGGACAGGGCCTACGAGCAGTACTTC
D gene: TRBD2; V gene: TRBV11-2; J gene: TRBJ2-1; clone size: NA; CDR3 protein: CARGLAGSSYNEQFF; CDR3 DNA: TGTGCCAGGGGCTTAGCGGGTAGTTCCTACAATGAGCAGTTCTTC
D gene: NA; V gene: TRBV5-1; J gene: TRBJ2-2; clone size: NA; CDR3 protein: CASSLWAVNAWELFF; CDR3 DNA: TGCGCCAGCAGCTTGTGGGCGGTGAACGCCTGGGAGCTGTTTTTT
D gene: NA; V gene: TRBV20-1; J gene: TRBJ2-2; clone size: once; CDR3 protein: CSARGGRETGELFF; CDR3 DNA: TGCAGTGCTAGAGGGGGGCGGGAGACCGGGGAGCTGTTTTTT